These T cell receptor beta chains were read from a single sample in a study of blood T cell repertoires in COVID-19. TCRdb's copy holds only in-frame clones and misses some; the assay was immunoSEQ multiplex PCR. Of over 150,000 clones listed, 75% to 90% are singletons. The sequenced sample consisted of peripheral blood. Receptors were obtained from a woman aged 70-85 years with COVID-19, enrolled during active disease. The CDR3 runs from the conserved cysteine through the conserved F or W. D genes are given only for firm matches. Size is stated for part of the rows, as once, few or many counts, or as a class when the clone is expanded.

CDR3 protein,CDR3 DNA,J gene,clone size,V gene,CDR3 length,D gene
CASSLGQRNEKLFF,TGTGCCAGCAGCTTGGGACAAAGAAATGAAAAACTGTTTTTT,TRBJ1-4,-,TRBV5-6,14,-
CASSQANKGQGKETQYF,TGTGCCAGCAGCCAAGCCAATAAGGGACAGGGGAAAGAGACCCAGTACTTC,TRBJ2-5,-,TRBV2,17,TRBD1
CSVHTTGQGYGYTF,TGCAGCGTTCATACCACGGGACAGGGATACGGCTACACCTTC,TRBJ1-2,-,TRBV29-1,14,TRBD1
CASSMGQASTDTQYF,TGTGCCAGCAGTATGGGGCAGGCGAGCACAGATACGCAGTATTTT,TRBJ2-3,-,TRBV2,15,-
CASSEGRGGITGELFF,TGCGCCAGCAGCGAGGGCAGGGGAGGGATCACCGGGGAGCTGTTTTTT,TRBJ2-2,few,TRBV5-1,16,-
CASNRGTSGYEQYF,TGTGCCAGCAATCGGGGGACTAGCGGTTACGAGCAGTACTTC,TRBJ2-7,-,TRBV28,14,TRBD2
CASSEAAGRTEAFF,TGTGCCAGCAGTGAAGCGGCAGGGCGCACTGAAGCTTTCTTT,TRBJ1-1,-,TRBV2,14,-
CASSPSGNTGELFF,TGTGCCAGCTCACCAAGCGGAAACACCGGGGAGCTGTTTTTT,TRBJ2-2,-,TRBV18,14,-
CASHSSYEQYF,TGTGCCAGCCACAGCTCCTACGAGCAGTACTTC,TRBJ2-7,-,TRBV6-5,11,-
CASSPDTRGNTIYF,TGTGCCAGCAGCCCTGATACGAGGGGAAACACCATATATTTT,TRBJ1-3,-,TRBV9,14,-
CASSRGLAERYGLNNEQFF,TGTGCCAGCAGTCGCGGACTAGCGGAGAGGTATGGGCTGAACAATGAGCAGTTCTTC,TRBJ2-1,-,TRBV6-6,19,TRBD2
CASSEERQGKNEQYF,TGTGCCAGCAGCGAGGAACGACAGGGAAAAAACGAGCAGTACTTC,TRBJ2-7,-,TRBV6-5,15,TRBD1
CASSYPKGNAFF,TGTGCCAGCAGTTACCCGAAGGGGAACGCTTTCTTT,TRBJ1-1,few,TRBV6-2/TRBV6-3,12,-
CASTWAGGTGADTQYF,TGTGCCAGCACCTGGGCCGGAGGGACGGGGGCAGATACGCAGTATTTT,TRBJ2-3,-,TRBV5-8,16,-
CASSSSGSGGSGNTIYF,TGTGCCAGCAGCAGTTCAGGGTCCGGGGGCTCTGGAAACACCATATATTTT,TRBJ1-3,-,TRBV9,17,-
CASRLPGLPYTF,TGTGCCAGCAGGTTACCGGGACTGCCCTACACCTTC,TRBJ1-2,-,TRBV6-6,12,-
CASSFRGMNTEAFF,TGCGCCAGCAGCTTTAGGGGTATGAACACTGAAGCTTTCTTT,TRBJ1-1,-,TRBV5-1,14,-
CASSQEQSATNEKLFF,TGTGCCAGCAGCCAAGAACAGTCTGCAACTAATGAAAAACTGTTTTTT,TRBJ1-4,-,TRBV3-1/TRBV3-2,16,-
CATCSAALNEQFF,TGTGCCACCTGTTCGGCGGCCCTCAATGAGCAGTTCTTC,TRBJ2-1,-,TRBV5-6,13,-
CASSPTGYQKTQYF,TGTGCCAGCAGCCCCACAGGCTACCAGAAGACCCAGTACTTC,TRBJ2-5,few,TRBV7-2,14,-
CATSDGGRAGTDTQYF,TGTGCCACCAGTGACGGCGGGAGGGCAGGCACAGATACGCAGTATTTT,TRBJ2-3,-,TRBV24-1,16,TRBD2
CASSLEGANTEAFF,TGCGCCAGCAGCTTGGAGGGGGCGAACACTGAAGCTTTCTTT,TRBJ1-1,-,TRBV5-1,14,TRBD1
CASSLARLADNRQFF,TGTGCCAGCAGCTTAGCTCGGCTAGCCGACAATCGCCAGTTCTTC,TRBJ2-1,-,TRBV7-2,15,-
CASSQLTGVGTEAFF,TGCGCCAGCAGCCAGCTTACAGGGGTAGGGACTGAAGCTTTCTTT,TRBJ1-1,-,TRBV4-3,15,TRBD1
CASSLASRGAETGELFF,TGTGCCAGCAGCTTAGCCTCCCGGGGGGCCGAAACCGGGGAGCTGTTTTTT,TRBJ2-2,-,TRBV7-2,17,-
CASSFRRARTGSSYNEQFF,TGTGCCAGCAGTTTCCGACGTGCCCGGACAGGGTCCTCCTACAATGAGCAGTTCTTC,TRBJ2-1,-,TRBV27,19,TRBD1